These T cell receptor beta chains were read from a single sample in a study of CD8 T cells in ankylosing spondylitis. MiXCR was run by TCRdb on the 5' RACE reads, yielding one entry per CDR3 protein. The profile covers a few hundred thousand distinct CDR3 sequences, with 8% appearing a single time and about 14% taken by the ten largest. Sequenced material: blood, either unsorted or a sorted T cell fraction (not recorded which). The receptors here all came from a male donor with ankylosing spondylitis. The CDR3 runs from the conserved cysteine through the conserved F or W. Fields, in order: J gene, V gene, D gene, clone size, CDR3 protein, CDR3 DNA. D genes are given only for firm matches. Size values are once, few and many counts, or a class for expanded clones, and some rows have none.

TRBJ2-7 TRBV7-9 - - CASSFGLARTYEQYF TGTGCCAGCAGCTTTGGTCTAGCGCGTACCTACGAGCAGTACTTC
TRBJ2-7 TRBV5-1 - few CASSPRRLIYEQYF TGCGCCAGCAGCCCCCGAAGACTCATTTACGAGCAGTACTTC
TRBJ1-2 TRBV6-2/TRBV6-3 - - CASSYYGQEANGYTF TGTGCCAGCAGTTACTACGGACAAGAGGCTAATGGCTACACCTTC
TRBJ2-1 TRBV4-1 TRBD2 many CASSPGTSGINEQFF TGCGCCAGCAGCCCGGGGACTAGCGGGATTAATGAGCAGTTCTTC
TRBJ1-5 TRBV10-3 - many CAISEESGRQPQHF TGTGCCATCAGTGAGGAGTCAGGGAGACAGCCCCAGCATTTT
TRBJ2-5 TRBV7-3 TRBD2 large CASSLGGGQETQYF TGTGCCAGCAGCTTAGGGGGGGGTCAAGAGACCCAGTACTTC
TRBJ2-3 TRBV6-1 - few CASTPRPGTMTDTQYF TGTGCCAGCACCCCTCGACCGGGTACGATGACAGATACGCAGTATTTT
TRBJ1-3 TRBV12-3/TRBV12-4 - many CASSLVLEVNTIYF TGTGCCAGCAGTTTAGTCCTTGAGGTGAACACCATATATTTT
TRBJ2-3 TRBV4-1 TRBD2 - CASAPGLGDTDTQYF TGCGCCAGCGCTCCGGGACTAGGTGACACAGATACGCAGTATTTT
TRBJ2-5 TRBV9 - - CASSVAGWEETQYF TGTGCCAGCAGCGTAGCCGGTTGGGAAGAGACCCAGTACTTC
TRBJ1-6 TRBV5-1 - many CASSSLGGRGSPLHF TGCGCCAGCAGCTCCTTGGGGGGGCGCGGTTCACCCCTCCACTTT
TRBJ2-3 TRBV5-1 - many CASSPGHRDTQYF TGCGCCAGCAGCCCGGGGCACAGAGATACGCAGTATTTT
TRBJ1-6 TRBV30 - few CAWSNTRRDSPLHF TGTGCCTGGAGTAACACCCGGAGGGATTCACCCCTCCACTTT
TRBJ2-1 TRBV9 TRBD1 many CASNPGQAYNEQFF TGTGCCAGCAACCCGGGACAGGCATACAATGAGCAGTTCTTC
TRBJ2-7 TRBV28 TRBD2 - CASSSRSASGTHEQYF TGTGCCAGCAGTTCCCGTTCGGCTAGCGGGACCCACGAGCAGTACTTC
TRBJ1-1 TRBV29-1 TRBD1 many CSVASQGDTEAFF TGCAGCGTTGCTAGTCAGGGGGACACTGAAGCTTTCTTT
TRBJ2-7 TRBV12-3/TRBV12-4 - few CASSSRDANYEQYF TGTGCCAGCAGTTCCCGGGACGCAAACTACGAGCAGTACTTC
TRBJ2-1 TRBV29-1 - few CLILGSYNEQFF TGCTTGATCCTAGGATCCTACAATGAGCAGTTCTTC
TRBJ2-7 TRBV14 - few CASSRNIYEQYF TGTGCCAGCAGCCGTAACATTTACGAGCAGTACTTC
TRBJ2-2 TRBV29-1 TRBD2 - CSAQRAGAGGELFF TGCAGCGCCCAAAGGGCGGGAGCGGGCGGGGAGCTGTTTTTT
TRBJ2-1 TRBV24-1 TRBD2 - CATSARLGGYGYNEQFF TGTGCCACCAGTGCCCGGTTGGGGGGGTACGGCTACAATGAGCAGTTCTTC
TRBJ1-6 TRBV9 - many CASSLTTGADNSPLHF TGTGCCAGCAGCCTCACAACTGGCGCAGATAATTCACCCCTCCACTTT
TRBJ2-5 TRBV27 TRBD2 many CASRPGGQETQYF TGTGCCAGCCGACCCGGGGGGCAAGAGACCCAGTACTTC
TRBJ2-5 TRBV30 - few CAWRGKEVLRETQYF TGTGCCTGGAGGGGGAAGGAGGTTTTGCGGGAGACCCAGTACTTC
TRBJ2-1 TRBV6-4 TRBD2 - CASSARLAGGPQFF TGTGCCAGCAGTGCCAGACTAGCGGGAGGGCCTCAGTTCTTC
TRBJ2-7 TRBV2 TRBD1 few CASSETGGDTGYEQYF TGTGCCAGCAGTGAGACAGGGGGGGACACGGGTTACGAGCAGTACTTC